The T cell receptor (beta chain) described here comes from a study of blood T cell repertoires in COVID-19. Sequencing used immunoSEQ multiplex PCR; TCRdb keeps in-frame clones, though not all of them. The sample comprises roughly 140,000 clones, 80% to 90% of which are singletons, and approximately 15% rests with the top ten. V shed 3 bases and J shed 6 bases, with 14 bases lying between them. Germline V CDR1 and CDR2: MNHEY, SMNVEV (reference sequence). This CDR3 is 15 amino acids long. The source is a woman aged 40 to 55 with acute or convalescent COVID-19. Sequenced material: peripheral blood. V is TRBV27 and J is TRBJ2-2, with D tentatively TRBD2 (5 bases). The CDR3 DNA sequence: TGTGCCAGCAGTTTGTATGCAGAGGGTGCCGGGGAGCTGTTTTTT. It specifies CASSLYAEGAGELFF.